This TCR beta chain was profiled in a study of blood T cell repertoires in COVID-19. CDR3 size: 16 residues. The V gene end was trimmed by 2 bases and the J gene end by 7 bases; junction bases not matched to a gene: 5. Per the germline V gene, CDR1 is MNHNY and CDR2 is SVGAGI (reference sequence). Only in-frame clones appear in the TCRdb table, and some are missing; sequencing was by immunoSEQ multiplex PCR. The sample has about 90,000 clones, 55% to 75% seen once; the top ten hold around 14%. The rearrangement joins TRBV6-6 to TRBJ1-6; 10 nucleotides line up with TRBD1. The TCR originated in a woman of 80 years or more with acute or convalescent COVID-19. Sequenced material: peripheral blood. CDR3 sequence: CASSYTPGQGNSPLHF. For the CDR3, the DNA is TGTGCCAGCAGTTACACACCGGGACAGGGGAATTCACCCCTCCACTTT.